The 8 T cell receptor beta chains listed next were all sequenced from one sample in a study of blood T cell repertoires in COVID-19. Assay used: immunoSEQ multiplex PCR; TCRdb lists only in-frame clones, some missing. The sample comprises 70,000 or so clones, approximately 88% of which are singletons, and 15% to 20% rests with the top ten. What was sequenced was peripheral blood. These receptors came from an elderly woman with acute or convalescent COVID-19.

This rearrangement joins TRBV4-1 to TRBJ2-1; 14 positions agree with TRBD2. The CDR3 contains 15 residues. V lost 2 bases, J lost 16 bases, and 10 bases stayed unmatched. CDR1 MGHRA and CDR2 YSYEKL come from the germline V gene. CDR3 residues: CASSQTLTSGRALFF. The CDR3 DNA reads TGCGCCAGCAGCCAAACCCTGACTAGCGGGAGGGCGCTTTTCTTC.

This sequence joins TRBV2 and TRBJ1-2; D ambiguous. Trimming left V 4 bases short and J 8 bases short, with 17 bases between. CDR3 length: 14 residues. Looked up from germline, CDR1 is SNHLY and CDR2 is FYNNEI. Here the CDR3 reads CASSGPPGLGGYTF. CDR3 coding DNA: TGTGCCAGCAGTGGCCCTCCGGGGTTAGGAGGCTACACCTTC.

V is TRBV5-6 and J is TRBJ2-3, with D possibly TRBD2 on 5 matching bases. The CDR3 consists of 15 residues. V lost 4 bases to trimming and J lost 3 bases, with 15 bases between them. In germline, CDR1 is SGHDT, CDR2 YYEEEE. In DNA, the CDR3 is TGTGCCAGCAGCCCCCAGAGCGGAGCAACAGATACGCAGTATTTT. Translated: CASSPQSGATDTQYF.

The chain is built from TRBV28 and TRBJ2-2; 8 positions agree with TRBD1. After removal of 5 bases from V and 3 bases from J, the junction contained 17 bases not matched to a gene. Germline V gene data show CDR1 as MDHEN and CDR2 as SYDVKM. This CDR3 has 19 residues. DNA of the CDR3: TGTGCCAGCAGTCCCATGATCATCTTGACAGGGGTTGACACCGGGGAGCTGTTTTTT. Encoded protein: CASSPMIILTGVDTGELFF.

This clone was detected only once. V usage is TRBV28 and J usage is TRBJ1-5, with 8 bases matching TRBD1. Germline trimming cut 4 bases from V and 3 bases from J; bases unmatched to any gene: 5. Germline loops: CDR1 MDHEN, CDR2 SYDVKM. This CDR3 region has 15 residues. The CDR3 loop is CASSSPTGDNQPQHF. The CDR3 DNA is TGTGCCAGCAGTTCCCCGACAGGGGACAATCAGCCCCAGCATTTT. Complete variable domain (other parts from reference TRBV28 and TRBJ1-5): DVKVTQSSRYLVKRTGEKVFLECVQDMDHENMFWYRQDPGLGLRLIYFSYDVKMKEKGDIPEGYSVSREKKERFSLILESASTNQTSMYLCASSSPTGDNQPQHFGDGTRLSIL.

This chain joins TRBV7-9 and TRBJ1-1; no definite D call. Trimming cost V 6 bases and J 1 base, with 12 bases left between them. Per germline, CDR1 SEHNR and CDR2 FQNEAQ (reference sequence). This CDR3 spans 14 amino acids. The CDR3 coding sequence is TGTGCCAGCAGGCCCGGGTTCCAGAACACTGAAGCTTTCTTT. Protein: CASRPGFQNTEAFF.

The V and J genes are TRBV19 and TRBJ1-1; 8 bases align to TRBD1. From germline, CDR1 is LNHDA and CDR2 SQIVND (reference sequence). The CDR3 is made up of 17 amino acids. J lost 4 bases, V lost 5 bases, and 15 bases had no gene match. CDR3 protein: CASSSRLSTGASTEAFF. Written as DNA, the CDR3 is TGTGCCAGTAGTTCGCGTCTATCGACAGGGGCTTCCACTGAAGCTTTCTTT.

V and J are TRBV27 and TRBJ2-1; 14 bases agree with TRBD2. Germline V gene sequence: CDR1 MNHEY, CDR2 SMNVEV (reference sequence). V shed 5 bases, J shed 7 bases, and the junction held 13 bases outside the gene matches. CDR3 length: 18 amino acids. This CDR3 is CASSPNAGTSGSRNEQFF. The CDR3 coding sequence is TGTGCCAGCAGTCCTAACGCCGGGACTAGCGGGAGTAGGAATGAGCAGTTCTTC.